These T cell receptor beta chains were read from a single sample in a study of spatial heterogeneity in lung cancer. TCRdb re-called the 5' RACE reads with MiXCR, one entry per CDR3 protein. The sample lists 20,000 to 30,000 distinct CDR3 sequences; about 9.3% were seen once. The input for sequencing was lung tumor tissue, taken at surgery. All receptors come from a male donor with early-stage non-small cell lung cancer. The CDR3 runs from the conserved cysteine through the conserved F or W. Fields, in order: D gene, clone size, J gene, V gene, CDR3 DNA, CDR3 protein. The D gene is left open where the match is weak. Size is stated for part of the rows, as once, few or many counts, or as a class when the clone is expanded.

- many TRBJ1-1 TRBV20-1 TGCAGTGCAAGACATACAAGTCGGACTGAAGCTTTCTTT CSARHTSRTEAFF
TRBD1 many TRBJ2-7 TRBV29-1 TGCAGCGTCGCCCGGACAGGGTCCCCTTACGAGCAGTACTTC CSVARTGSPYEQYF
TRBD1 medium-sized TRBJ1-6 TRBV28 TGTGCCAGCAGTCCGGAAAGACAGGGGCCAGTTTCACCCCTCCACTTT CASSPERQGPVSPLHF
- many TRBJ1-5 TRBV20-1 TGCAGTCCTCAGGGGATGGTTAGCAATCAGCCCCAGCATTTT CSPQGMVSNQPQHF
- medium-sized TRBJ2-5 TRBV7-2 TGTGCCAGCAGCTTTTCTTGGCAGAAGGAGACCCAGTACTTC CASSFSWQKETQYF
TRBD1 - TRBJ2-7 TRBV6-5 TGTGCCAGCAGTCTAGCATGGGACAGGGTGTACGAGCAGTACTTC CASSLAWDRVYEQYF
TRBD1 few TRBJ1-5 TRBV20-1 TGCAGTGCTAGAGATAACCGGGACAGGGTTCAGCCCCAGCATTTT CSARDNRDRVQPQHF
- many TRBJ2-1 TRBV5-1 TGCGCCAGCAGCCCCCAGGGATCCTACAATGAGCAGTTCTTC CASSPQGSYNEQFF
TRBD2 - TRBJ2-3 TRBV29-1 TGCAGCGTTGATGGTGTAGCGGGACGTCGTTTGGATACGCAGTATTTT CSVDGVAGRRLDTQYF
- few TRBJ2-3 TRBV5-1 TGCGCCAGCAGCTGGGGGGCTAGCTATAGCACAGATACGCAGTATTTT CASSWGASYSTDTQYF
- many TRBJ2-2 TRBV7-9 TGTGCCAGCAGCCCCCCACCAAACACCGGGGAGCTGTTTTTT CASSPPPNTGELFF
- few TRBJ2-5 TRBV24-1 TGTGCCACCAGTGATTTGGTAGGGGAAGAGACCCAGTACTTC CATSDLVGEETQYF
TRBD2 many TRBJ2-7 TRBV4-3 TGCGCCAGCAGCCAAGACGGCCTAGCGGGAGCCGAGCAGTACTTC CASSQDGLAGAEQYF
TRBD1 many TRBJ2-3 TRBV27 TGTGCCAGCAGTTTCCCACAGGGGGCCAACAACAAAGATACGCAGTATTTT CASSFPQGANNKDTQYF
TRBD2 many TRBJ2-5 TRBV9 TGTGCCAGCAGTGCTCTGGCGGGACTACCCGCGGAGACCCAGTACTTC CASSALAGLPAETQYF
TRBD1 many TRBJ1-1 TRBV6-5 TGTGCCAGCAGTGGCAGGACAGGGAGCAACACTGAAGCTTTCTTT CASSGRTGSNTEAFF
TRBD1 - TRBJ1-6 TRBV14 TGTGCCAGCAGCCCCCAGGGGGCGAATTCACCCCTCCACTTT CASSPQGANSPLHF
- - TRBJ2-7 TRBV20-1 TGCAGTGCTAGATCCCCCGAACTAGCAGGGACCTACGAGCAGTACTTC CSARSPELAGTYEQYF
- many TRBJ1-2 TRBV28 TGTGCCAGCAGCCTACCGGGGGAGCGGAACTATGGCTACACCTTC CASSLPGERNYGYTF
- many TRBJ1-6 TRBV4-3 TGCGCCAGCAGCCAGCGGGGACAAGGGAACCTCCACTTT CASSQRGQGNLHF
TRBD1 many TRBJ1-5 TRBV2 TGTGCCAGCAGACCCGGGACAGCAAATCAGCCCCAGCATTTT CASRPGTANQPQHF
TRBD1 - TRBJ1-5 TRBV28 TGTGCCAGCAGCTCCGGGGTACAGGGGGATCGGCAGCCCCAGCATTTT CASSSGVQGDRQPQHF
TRBD2 medium-sized TRBJ2-5 TRBV9 TGTGCCAGCCGCGGGAGGGCTGAGGAGACCCAGTACTTC CASRGRAEETQYF
TRBD1 many TRBJ2-7 TRBV13 TGTGCCAGCAGCTTAGGGGGACAGGGTATGGTCGAGCAGTACTTC CASSLGGQGMVEQYF
- medium-sized TRBJ1-2 TRBV18 TGTGCCAGCTCACCCGACAGTATTAACTATGGCTACACCTTC CASSPDSINYGYTF
- medium-sized TRBJ1-6 TRBV4-2 TGTGCCAGCAGCCAAGAACCGAATTCACCCCTCCACTTT CASSQEPNSPLHF
- many TRBJ1-4 TRBV5-5 TGTGCCAGCAGCTTAAACGAAAAACTGTTTTTT CASSLNEKLFF
- few TRBJ2-2 TRBV5-1 TGCGCCAGTTCCGACCCCCCCCACGGGGAGCTGTTTTTT CASSDPPHGELFF
- few TRBJ1-1 TRBV12-3/TRBV12-4 TGTGCCACCACGAAGGTGGGTAACACTGAAGCTTTCTTT CATTKVGNTEAFF
- medium-sized TRBJ2-3 TRBV28 TGTGCCAGCAGGCCACAGGGAAGAGATACGCAGTATTTT CASRPQGRDTQYF
TRBD1 few TRBJ1-4 TRBV28 TGTGCCAGCAGCTCGGGACAGCAGAATGAAAAACTGTTTTTT CASSSGQQNEKLFF
TRBD1 many TRBJ2-5 TRBV27 TGTGCCAGCAGTCCATGGACAGGGGAAGAGACCCAGTACTTC CASSPWTGEETQYF
TRBD2 - TRBJ2-3 TRBV24-1 TGTGCCACCAGTGACAAAGAAAGGGTAGCGGGGCTCACAGATACGCAGTATTTT CATSDKERVAGLTDTQYF
TRBD2 many TRBJ2-7 TRBV9 TGTGCCAGCAGCCCCGAACTAGCGGTGGCCTACGAGCAGTACTTC CASSPELAVAYEQYF
- many TRBJ1-1 TRBV20-1 TGCAGTGCTGGCAGGGTTGCAATGAACACTGAAGCTTTCTTT CSAGRVAMNTEAFF